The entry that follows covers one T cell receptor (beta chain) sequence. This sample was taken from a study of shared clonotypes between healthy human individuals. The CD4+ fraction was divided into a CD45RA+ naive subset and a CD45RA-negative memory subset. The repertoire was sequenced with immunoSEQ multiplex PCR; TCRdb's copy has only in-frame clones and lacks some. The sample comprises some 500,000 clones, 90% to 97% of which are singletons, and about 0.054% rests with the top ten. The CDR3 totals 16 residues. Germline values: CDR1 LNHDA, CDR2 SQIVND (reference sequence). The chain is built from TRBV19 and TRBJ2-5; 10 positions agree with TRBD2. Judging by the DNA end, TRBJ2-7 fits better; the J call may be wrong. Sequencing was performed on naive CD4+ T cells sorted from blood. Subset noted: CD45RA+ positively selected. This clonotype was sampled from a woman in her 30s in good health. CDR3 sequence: CASSIGPGLATYEQYF. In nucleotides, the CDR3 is TGTGCCAGTAGTATAGGACCGGGACTAGCGACCTACGAGCAGTACTTC.